This is a list of T cell receptor beta chains from one sample in a study of regulatory T cells in long-lasting Graves disease. TCRdb recomputed calls from the multiplex PCR reads with MiXCR, one row per CDR3 protein. Of more than 450,000 distinct CDR3 sequences in the sample, 15% to 20% were seen once. The same data also went into a second study, on T cells in Graves' hyperthyroidism and ophthalmopathy.

The input for sequencing was peripheral blood mononuclear cells (PBMCs), taken at new diagnosis, from a patient treated with antithyroid drugs. The receptors stem from a man aged 35-49 years with Graves disease. The CDR3 runs from the conserved cysteine through the conserved F or W. A D gene is named only where the DNA matches it firmly. Not all rows give a size; the values are once, few, many and, for expanded clones, a class.

CDR3	DNA	D	V	size	J
CASSAGQQNTGELFF	TGTGCCAGTAGTGCAGGACAGCAGAACACCGGGGAGCTGTTTTTT	.	TRBV19	few	TRBJ2-2
CASSEVREQFF	TGTGCCAGCAGTGAAGTCCGCGAGCAGTTCTTC	.	TRBV2	many	TRBJ2-1
CASSLVGWRNEQFF	TGTGCCAGCAGCTTAGTTGGGTGGAGGAATGAGCAGTTCTTC	.	TRBV7-2	.	TRBJ2-1
CASSLLAPTLSYNEQFF	TGTGCCAGCAGCTTACTGGCACCTACTCTCTCCTACAATGAGCAGTTCTTC	.	TRBV7-8	.	TRBJ2-1
CAWSPGSGAKYEQYF	TGTGCCTGGAGTCCCGGGAGTGGGGCGAAATACGAGCAGTACTTC	.	TRBV30	many	TRBJ2-7
CSVEILAARTDTQYF	TGCAGCGTTGAGATTTTGGCCGCACGCACAGATACGCAGTATTTT	.	TRBV29-1	.	TRBJ2-3
CATSTRGSGRNEQYF	TGTGCCACCAGCACCCGTGGTAGCGGGAGGAACGAGCAGTACTTC	TRBD2	TRBV15	.	TRBJ2-7
CASSSVLRAGPNTDTQYF	TGTGCCAGCAGTTCGGTCCTCAGGGCGGGGCCAAACACAGATACGCAGTATTTT	.	TRBV27	many	TRBJ2-3
CSAPDRGGQPQHF	TGCAGTGCTCCGGACAGGGGGGGTCAGCCCCAGCATTTT	TRBD1	TRBV20-1	.	TRBJ1-5
CASSQADSGVTNYGYTF	TGCGCCAGCAGCCAAGCTGACAGCGGTGTGACTAACTATGGCTACACCTTC	.	TRBV4-1	.	TRBJ1-2
CSARDPFSQPQHF	TGCAGTGCTAGAGATCCGTTTAGCCAGCCCCAGCATTTT	.	TRBV20-1	many	TRBJ1-5
CASSVEGGRAYEQYF	TGTGCCAGCAGCGTAGAAGGCGGGAGGGCCTACGAGCAGTACTTC	TRBD2	TRBV9	many	TRBJ2-7
CSASYLTTGEQYF	TGCAGTGCTAGTTATTTGACGACGGGAGAGCAGTACTTC	.	TRBV20-1	many	TRBJ2-7
CASSLGTGGLYEQFF	TGCGCCAGCAGCCTTGGGACAGGGGGTTTGTATGAGCAGTTCTTC	TRBD1	TRBV5-1	many	TRBJ2-1
CASGADTDTQYF	TGTGCCAGCGGAGCGGACACAGATACGCAGTATTTT	.	TRBV7-9	many	TRBJ2-3
CASSPSDIGRNTGELFF	TGTGCCAGCAGTCCCTCCGACATAGGTCGGAACACCGGGGAGCTGTTTTTT	.	TRBV28	few	TRBJ2-2
CASSEGGLAGDRDEQFF	TGTGCCAGCAGTGAAGGGGGACTAGCGGGAGATAGGGATGAGCAGTTCTTC	TRBD2	TRBV2	many	TRBJ2-1
CASSGDRNTGELFF	TGTGCCAGCAGCGGGGACAGGAACACCGGGGAGCTGTTTTTT	TRBD1	TRBV9	.	TRBJ2-2
CSASRQGRRSHEQYF	TGCAGTGCCAGTCGTCAGGGGAGGAGATCGCACGAGCAGTACTTC	.	TRBV20-1	many	TRBJ2-7
CASSYRSLAGPLSEQYF	TGTGCCAGCAGTTACAGATCCCTAGCGGGTCCCCTAAGCGAGCAGTACTTC	TRBD2	TRBV6-5	.	TRBJ2-7
CASSQNPAVTDTQYF	TGTGCCAGCAGCCAAAACCCGGCCGTCACAGATACGCAGTATTTT	.	TRBV3-1	.	TRBJ2-3
CATSRGGGREAFF	TGTGCCACCAGCAGAGGAGGGGGCAGGGAAGCTTTCTTT	TRBD1	TRBV15	few	TRBJ1-1
CASSYSREGYNEQFF	TGTGCCAGCAGTTACTCGCGGGAGGGATACAATGAGCAGTTCTTC	TRBD2	TRBV6-2/TRBV6-3	.	TRBJ2-1
CASSIVAGDSYEQYF	TGTGCCAGTAGTATAGTAGCGGGGGACTCCTACGAGCAGTACTTC	TRBD2	TRBV19	.	TRBJ2-7
CASGLVTGRNYYEQYF	TGTGCTAGTGGTTTGGTAACGGGGAGGAATTATTACGAGCAGTACTTC	.	TRBV12-5	few	TRBJ2-7
CSARGKAGTQETQYF	TGCAGTGCCCGTGGAAAGGCTGGGACTCAAGAGACCCAGTACTTC	.	TRBV20-1	many	TRBJ2-5
CASSQDASGALVVQFF	TGCGCCAGCAGCCAAGATGCTAGCGGGGCCCTTGTGGTGCAGTTCTTC	TRBD2	TRBV4-1	once	TRBJ2-1
CASSGGTGEQYF	TGTGCCAGCAGTGGAGGGACAGGCGAGCAGTACTTC	TRBD1	TRBV25-1	.	TRBJ2-7
CASSYSRGLETQYF	TGTGCCAGCAGTTACTCTAGGGGGCTAGAGACCCAGTACTTC	TRBD1	TRBV6-2/TRBV6-3	few	TRBJ2-5
CASNTDVGIQETQYF	TGTGCCAGCAACACGGATGTTGGGATCCAAGAGACCCAGTACTTC	.	TRBV28	.	TRBJ2-5
CASSPAPSSYNEQFF	TGTGCCAGCAGCCCAGCGCCTAGCTCCTACAATGAGCAGTTCTTC	.	TRBV7-9	many	TRBJ2-1